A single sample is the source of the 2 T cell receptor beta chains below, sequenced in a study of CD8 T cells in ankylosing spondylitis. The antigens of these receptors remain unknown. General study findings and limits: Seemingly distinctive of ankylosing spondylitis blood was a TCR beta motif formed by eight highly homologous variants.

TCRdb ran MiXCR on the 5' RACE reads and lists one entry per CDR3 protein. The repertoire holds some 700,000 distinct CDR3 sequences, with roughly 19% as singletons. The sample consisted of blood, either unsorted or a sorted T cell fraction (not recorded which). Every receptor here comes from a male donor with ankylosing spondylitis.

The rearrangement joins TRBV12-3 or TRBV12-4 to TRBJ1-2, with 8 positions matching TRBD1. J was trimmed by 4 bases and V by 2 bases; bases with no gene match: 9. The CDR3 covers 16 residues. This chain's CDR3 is CASSLSSTGAGYGYTF. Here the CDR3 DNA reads TGTGCCAGCAGTTTAAGTTCGACAGGGGCGGGCTATGGCTACACCTTC.

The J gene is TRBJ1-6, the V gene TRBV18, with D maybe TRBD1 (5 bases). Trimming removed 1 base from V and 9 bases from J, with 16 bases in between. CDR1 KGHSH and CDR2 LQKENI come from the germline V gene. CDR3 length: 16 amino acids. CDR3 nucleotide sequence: TGTGCCAGCTCACCACAGGAGGGGATTTCAGCTTCACCCCTCCACTTT. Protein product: CASSPQEGISASPLHF.